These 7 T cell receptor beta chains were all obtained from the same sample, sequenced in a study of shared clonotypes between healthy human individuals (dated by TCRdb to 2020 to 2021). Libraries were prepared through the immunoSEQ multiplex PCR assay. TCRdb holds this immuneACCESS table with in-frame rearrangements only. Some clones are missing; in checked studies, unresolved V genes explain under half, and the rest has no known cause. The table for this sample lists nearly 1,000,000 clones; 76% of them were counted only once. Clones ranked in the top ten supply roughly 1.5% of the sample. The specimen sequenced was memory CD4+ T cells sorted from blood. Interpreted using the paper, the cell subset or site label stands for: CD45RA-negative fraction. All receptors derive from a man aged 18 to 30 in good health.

Here the CDR3 DNA reads TGTGCCAGCACCCTGAGCCTTACCACTGAAGCTTTCTTT. This translates into CASTLSLTTEAFF. The chain joins TRBV6-6 to TRBJ1-1, with D uncertain. Germline assignment: CDR1 MNHNY and CDR2 SVGAGI (reference sequence). V dropped 7 bases and J dropped 4 bases, with 13 bases sitting between them. The CDR3 is made up of 13 amino acids.

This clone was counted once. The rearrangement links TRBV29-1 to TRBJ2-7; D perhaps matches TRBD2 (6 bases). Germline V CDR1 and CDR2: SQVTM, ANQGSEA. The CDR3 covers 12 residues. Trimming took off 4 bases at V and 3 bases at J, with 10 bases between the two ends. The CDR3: CSVAGSNYEQYF. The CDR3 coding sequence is TGCAGCGTTGCCGGGAGCAACTACGAGCAGTACTTC.

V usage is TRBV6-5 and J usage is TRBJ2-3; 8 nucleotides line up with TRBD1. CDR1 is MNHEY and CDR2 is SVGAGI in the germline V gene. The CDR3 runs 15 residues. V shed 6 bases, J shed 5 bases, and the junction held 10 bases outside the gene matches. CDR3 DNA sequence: TGTGCCAGCAGCCCCGGACAGGGATTTAGAGATACGCAGTATTTT. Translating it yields CASSPGQGFRDTQYF.

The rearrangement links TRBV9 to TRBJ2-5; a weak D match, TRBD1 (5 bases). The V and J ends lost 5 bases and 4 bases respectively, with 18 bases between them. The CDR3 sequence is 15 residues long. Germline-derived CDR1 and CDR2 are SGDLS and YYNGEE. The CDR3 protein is CASSSRQGNGETQYF. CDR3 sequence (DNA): TGTGCCAGCAGTTCCCGTCAGGGTAACGGAGAGACCCAGTACTTC.

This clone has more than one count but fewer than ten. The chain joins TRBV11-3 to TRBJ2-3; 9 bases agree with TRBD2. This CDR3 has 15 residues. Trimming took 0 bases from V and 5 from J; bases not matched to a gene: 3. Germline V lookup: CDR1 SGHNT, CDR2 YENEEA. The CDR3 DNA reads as TGTGCCAGCAGCTTAGATGGAGCGGGAGGAGATACGCAGTATTTT. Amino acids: CASSLDGAGGDTQYF.

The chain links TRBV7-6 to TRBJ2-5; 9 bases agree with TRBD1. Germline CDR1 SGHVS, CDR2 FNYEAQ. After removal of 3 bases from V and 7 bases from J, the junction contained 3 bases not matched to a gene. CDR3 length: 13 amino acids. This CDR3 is CASSFQGQGTQYF. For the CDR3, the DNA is TGTGCCAGCAGCTTTCAGGGACAGGGGACCCAGTACTTC.

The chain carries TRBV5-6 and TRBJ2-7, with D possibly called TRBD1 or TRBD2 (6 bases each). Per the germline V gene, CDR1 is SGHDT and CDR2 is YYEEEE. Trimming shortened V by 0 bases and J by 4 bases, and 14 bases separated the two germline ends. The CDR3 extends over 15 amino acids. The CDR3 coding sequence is TGTGCCAGCAGCTTGGATCTCCGGGGGCTATACGAGCAGTACTTC. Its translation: CASSLDLRGLYEQYF. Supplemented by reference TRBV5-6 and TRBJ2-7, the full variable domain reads DAGVTQSPTHLIKTRGQQVTLRCSPKSGHDTVSWYQQALGQGPQFIFQYYEEEERQRGNFPDRFSGHQFPNYSSELNVNALLLGDSALYLCASSLDLRGLYEQYFGPGTRLTVT.